The 17 T cell receptor beta chains given below trace back to one sample, sequenced in a study of early stage breast cancer tumors. The assay was immunoSEQ multiplex PCR, and TCRdb's table has in-frame clones only and misses some. The table shows about 50,000 clones, with about 80% occurring only once. Input material: blood. Receptors originate from a person aged 45-65 years with breast cancer.

The chain links TRBV28 to TRBJ1-1, with 7 positions matching TRBD1. The CDR3 loop spans 14 amino acids. Germline values: CDR1 MDHEN, CDR2 SYDVKM. V trimming: 7 bases; J trimming: 0 bases; junction bases outside the gene matches: 5. CDR3 loop: CASTRGQVNTEAFF. CDR3 DNA sequence: TGTGCCAGCACCCGAGGACAGGTGAACACTGAAGCTTTCTTT.

This clone appeared a single time. The CDR3 region has the DNA TGTGCCAGTAGTACCGCCGAGACAGGGGCCGGCTACACCTTC. Its protein product is CASSTAETGAGYTF. This chain links TRBV19 with TRBJ1-2; 8 bases agree with TRBD1. There are 14 residues in the CDR3. The junction had 9 bases not matched to a gene; V was cut back by 4 bases and J by 8 bases. Per the germline V gene, CDR1 is LNHDA and CDR2 is SQIVND (reference sequence).

J is TRBJ2-7 and V is TRBV4-2; 8 nucleotides match TRBD2. The CDR3 is 13 amino acids. V gave up 8 bases and J gave up 6 bases; unmatched junction bases: 9. CDR1 LGHNA and CDR2 YNFKEQ come from the germline V gene. CDR3 amino acids: CASSSTSVLEQYF. Written as DNA, the CDR3 is TGTGCCAGCTCCTCGACTAGCGTTCTCGAGCAGTACTTC.

This chain links TRBV4-3 with TRBJ1-2; TRBD1 is a possible D gene (5 bases). Germline CDR1 and CDR2: LGHNA and YSLEER. Trimming took off 1 base at V and 0 bases at J, with 15 bases between the two ends. The CDR3 runs to 17 residues. CDR3 in DNA: TGCGCCAGCAGCCAAGGCCCGGGGCTGTTTACTAACTATGGCTACACCTTC. It codes for CASSQGPGLFTNYGYTF.

This clone is classed as medium-sized. V gene TRBV7-9 combines with J gene TRBJ2-1; 7 bases match TRBD1. Germline CDR1 SEHNR, CDR2 FQNEAQ (reference sequence). V dropped 4 bases and J dropped 5; count of bases not matched to a gene: 8. The CDR3 totals 15 residues. CDR3 DNA sequence: TGTGCCAGCAGCTCAAACAGGGGCGAGGACAATGAGCAGTTCTTC. Protein sequence: CASSSNRGEDNEQFF.

V gene TRBV6-1 combines with J gene TRBJ1-5, with TRBD1 matching over 8 bases. Per the germline V gene, CDR1 is MNHNS and CDR2 is SASEGT. V was pared by 7 bases and J by 3 bases, with 8 bases of the junction left unmatched. CDR3 length: 15 amino acids. DNA for the CDR3: TGTGCCAGCATTCCCGACAGGGGTGACAATCAGCCCCAGCATTTT. It yields the protein CASIPDRGDNQPQHF.

The rearrangement links TRBV4-3 to TRBJ1-2; unclear D gene. This CDR3 has 13 amino acids. Per germline, CDR1 LGHNA and CDR2 YSLEER. V was cut by 1 base and J by 2 bases, with 5 bases left in between. The chain's CDR3 is CASSQANNYGYTF. In DNA form, the CDR3 reads TGCGCCAGCAGCCAAGCGAACAACTATGGCTACACCTTC.

This clone occurred a few times. The chain has TRBV7-8 and TRBJ1-3; no reliable D call. This CDR3 comprises 15 residues. The V end was cut by 4 bases, the J end by 0 bases, with 10 bases between. The germline V gene encodes CDR1 SGHVS and CDR2 FQNEAQ. CDR3 nucleotide sequence: TGTGCCAGCAGCTCCATAGGGCGCTCTGGAAACACCATATATTTT. Protein product: CASSSIGRSGNTIYF. The full variable domain, completed using reference TRBV7-8 and TRBJ1-3, is GAGVSQSPRYKVAKRGQDVALRCDPISGHVSLFWYQQALGQGPEFLTYFQNEAQLDKSGLPSDRFFAERPEGSVSTLKIQRTQQEDSAVYLCASSSIGRSGNTIYFGEGSWLTVV.

The chain combines TRBV30 with TRBJ1-2, with D maybe TRBD1 (6 bases). Per germline, CDR1 GTSNPN and CDR2 SVGIG (reference sequence). V lost 0 bases to trimming and J lost 4 bases, with 9 bases between them. The CDR3 is 13 residues long. Written as DNA, the CDR3 is TGTGCCTGGAGTGTTCCGGGGGCCTATGGCTACACCTTC. Translated: CAWSVPGAYGYTF.

The chain couples TRBV4-1 to TRBJ1-5; 7 bases map to TRBD1. V trimming: 1 base; J trimming: 5 bases; junction bases outside the gene matches: 14. Germline CDR1 reads MGHRA; CDR2 reads YSYEKL. The CDR3 totals 18 residues. The DNA for the CDR3 is TGCGCCAGCAGCCAAGGGAGGGGGACAGTCAAGGATGATCAGCCCCAGCATTTT. Amino acids: CASSQGRGTVKDDQPQHF.

The V and J genes are TRBV19 and TRBJ2-2; D call uncertain. The germline V gene encodes CDR1 LNHDA and CDR2 SQIVND (reference sequence). V shed 7 bases and J shed 4 bases, with 7 bases lying between them. CDR3 length: 12 residues. Here the CDR3 reads CASTARTGELFF. The CDR3 DNA reads as TGTGCCAGTACGGCGCGCACCGGGGAGCTGTTTTTT.

The chain has TRBV19 and TRBJ1-3; D possibly corresponds to TRBD1 (5 bases). With 3 bases removed from V and 0 bases from J, the gap between germline ends came to 9 bases. Per the germline V gene, CDR1 is LNHDA and CDR2 is SQIVND (reference sequence). The CDR3 contains 15 residues. DNA for the CDR3: TGTGCCAGTAGTATCCAGACAGCCTCTGGAAACACCATATATTTT. This sequence encodes CASSIQTASGNTIYF. Supplemented by reference TRBV19 and TRBJ1-3, the full variable domain reads DGGITQSPKYLFRKEGQNVTLSCEQNLNHDAMYWYRQDPGQGLRLIYYSQIVNDFQKGDIAEGYSVSREKKESFPLTVTSAQKNPTAFYLCASSIQTASGNTIYFGEGSWLTVV.

This chain links TRBV6-1 with TRBJ2-5; tentative D call: TRBD1 (5 bases). CDR1 and CDR2 (germline): MNHNS, SASEGT. The CDR3 is 17 residues long. Trimming stripped 3 bases from V and 2 bases from J, with 19 bases between. This CDR3 reads CASSDVSRVLRQETQYF. DNA of the CDR3: TGTGCCAGCAGTGATGTATCCAGGGTCCTGCGACAAGAGACCCAGTACTTC.

V and J are TRBV10-2 and TRBJ2-1; D unresolved. This CDR3 is built from 14 residues. Trimming pared 0 bases from V and 4 bases from J, leaving 7 bases between. Germline CDR1 reads WSHSY; CDR2 reads SAAADI. CDR3 nucleotides: TGCGCCAGCAGTGAGTCGGCCATGTACAATGAGCAGTTCTTC. It encodes CASSESAMYNEQFF.

The chain combines TRBV6-5 with TRBJ2-7, with 10 nucleotides matching TRBD2. Trimming removed 5 bases from V and 3 bases from J; junction bases left unmatched: 7. CDR1 is MNHEY, CDR2 SVGAGI, per germline. CDR3 length: 15 amino acids. The CDR3 sequence is CASSNSGGFLYEQYF. The CDR3 bases are TGTGCCAGCAGTAATAGCGGGGGGTTTCTCTACGAGCAGTACTTC.

The V and J genes are TRBV5-1 and TRBJ1-1; 8 nucleotides match TRBD1. From germline, CDR1 is SGHRS and CDR2 YFSETQ. The CDR3 runs 13 residues. Unmatched junction bases numbered 5, after V lost 9 bases and J lost 1 base. CDR3 residues: CATGQAPNTEAFF. CDR3 nucleotide sequence: TGCGCCACGGGACAGGCCCCGAACACTGAAGCTTTCTTT. Full variable domain (remainder filled in from reference TRBV5-1 and TRBJ1-1): KAGVTQTPRYLIKTRGQQVTLSCSPISGHRSVSWYQQTPGQGLQFLFEYFSETQRNKGNFPGRFSGRQFSNSRSEMNVSTLELGDSALYLCATGQAPNTEAFFGQGTRLTVV.

V is TRBV15 and J is TRBJ1-2; 11 bases agree with TRBD1. The CDR3 loop spans 18 amino acids. With V trimmed by 5 bases and J by 4 bases, 15 bases remained unmatched. Per the germline V gene, CDR1 is LNHNV and CDR2 is YYDKDF (reference sequence). Here the CDR3 DNA reads TGTGCCACCAGCGGCCTAGGAGCGGGACAGGGGGATAGCTATGGCTACACCTTC. This gives the protein CATSGLGAGQGDSYGYTF.